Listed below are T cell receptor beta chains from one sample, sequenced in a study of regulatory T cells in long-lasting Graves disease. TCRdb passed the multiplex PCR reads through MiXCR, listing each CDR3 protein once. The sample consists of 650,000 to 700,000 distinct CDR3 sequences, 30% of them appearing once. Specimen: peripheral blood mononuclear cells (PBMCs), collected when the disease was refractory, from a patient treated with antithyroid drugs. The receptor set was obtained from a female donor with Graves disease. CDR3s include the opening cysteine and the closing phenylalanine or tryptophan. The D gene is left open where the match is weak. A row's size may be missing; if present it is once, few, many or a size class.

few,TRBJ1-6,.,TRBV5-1,TGCGCCAGCAGCTTGGGATATACCTCACCCCTCCACTTT,CASSLGYTSPLHF
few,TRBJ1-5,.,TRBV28,TGTGCCAGCACTCTTTCAAGGGGCAGCATCTATCAGCCCCAGCATTTT,CASTLSRGSIYQPQHF
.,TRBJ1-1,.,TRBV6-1,TGTGCCATCCGGGGGCCAAGGGGAGGTCGGGACACTGAAGCTTTCTTT,CAIRGPRGGRDTEAFF
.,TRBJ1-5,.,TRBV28,TGTGCCAGCAGTTTATATTCCCCTGGGTTGAATCAGCCCCAGCATTTT,CASSLYSPGLNQPQHF
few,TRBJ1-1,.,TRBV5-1,TGCGCCAGCAGCTTACGGACTACAGGGAACACTGAAGCTTTCTTT,CASSLRTTGNTEAFF
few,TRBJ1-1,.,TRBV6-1,TGTGCCAGCAGGCCACGGGGGAACACTGAAGCTTTCTTT,CASRPRGNTEAFF
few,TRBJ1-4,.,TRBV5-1,TGCGCCAGCAGCCCCGGGACACGGGATGAAAAACTGTTTTTT,CASSPGTRDEKLFF
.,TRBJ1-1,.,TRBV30,TGTGCCTGGAGTGACTCGTTTGAAGCTTTCTTT,CAWSDSFEAFF
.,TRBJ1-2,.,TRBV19,TGTGCCAGTAGTACCCTCCGACAGGACCCTAACTATGGCTACACCTTC,CASSTLRQDPNYGYTF
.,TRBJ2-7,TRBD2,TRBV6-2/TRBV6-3,TGTGCCAGCAGTGCCCGAGCGGGAGGGGAGCAGTACTTC,CASSARAGGEQYF
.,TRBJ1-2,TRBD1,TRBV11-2,TGTGCCAGCAGCCAAACAGGGGGCGGAGGCTATGGCTACACCTTC,CASSQTGGGGYGYTF
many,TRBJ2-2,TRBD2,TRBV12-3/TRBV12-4,TGTGCCAGCAGTTACGGACTAGCTTCGGCCGGGGAGCTGTTTTTT,CASSYGLASAGELFF
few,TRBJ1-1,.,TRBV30,TGTGCCTGGAGTAACTTCCGGGCTGAAGCTTTCTTT,CAWSNFRAEAFF
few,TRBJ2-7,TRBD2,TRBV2,TGTGCCAGCAGACTAATCCCGGGACTAGCGGGATTCTACGAGCAGTACTTC,CASRLIPGLAGFYEQYF
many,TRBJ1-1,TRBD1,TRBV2,TGTGCCAGCAGTCCCCTCTTTGACAGGGAAAATGCGAACACTGAAGCTTTCTTT,CASSPLFDRENANTEAFF
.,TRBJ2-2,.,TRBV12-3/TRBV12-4,TGTGCCAGCAGTTTATGGCCGGCAGATTTCGGCGGGGAGCTGTTTTTT,CASSLWPADFGGELFF
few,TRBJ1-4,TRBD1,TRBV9,TGTGCCAGCAGCGTAGAAGTTCAGGGGGCGCTTGAAAAACTGTTTTTT,CASSVEVQGALEKLFF
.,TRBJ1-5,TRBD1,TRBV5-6,TGTGCCAGCAGCCGGACAGGGGGCAGTCAGCCCCAGCATTTT,CASSRTGGSQPQHF
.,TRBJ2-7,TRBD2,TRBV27,TGTGCCAGCAGTGATAAGGGACTAGCGCACTCCTACGAGCAGTACTTC,CASSDKGLAHSYEQYF
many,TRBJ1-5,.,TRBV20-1,TGCAGTGCAGGGAGCGGTAATCAGCCCCAGCATTTT,CSAGSGNQPQHF
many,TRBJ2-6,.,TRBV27,TGTGCCAGCAGCTCTCACCCGCTGGGGGCCAACGTCCTGACTTTC,CASSSHPLGANVLTF
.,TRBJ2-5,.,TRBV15,TGTGCCACCAGCAGAGTTGTGAGGGAGACCCAGTACTTC,CATSRVVRETQYF
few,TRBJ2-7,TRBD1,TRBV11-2,TGTGCCAGCAGCTACACAGGGGGCTTCGAGCAGTACTTC,CASSYTGGFEQYF
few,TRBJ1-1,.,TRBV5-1,TGCGCCAGCAGCTTAGTGGGGGCAGGAGAGACTGAAGCTTTCTTT,CASSLVGAGETEAFF
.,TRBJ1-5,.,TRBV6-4,TGTGCCAGCAGGATAGGGGGGGGGGGCGGCAATCAGCCCCAGCATTTT,CASRIGGGGGNQPQHF
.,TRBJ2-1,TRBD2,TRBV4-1,TGCGCCAGCAGCCGGACCCGGGGGACTAGCGGGAGGAGTGAGCAGTTCTTC,CASSRTRGTSGRSEQFF
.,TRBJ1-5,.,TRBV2,TGTGCCAGCAATGGCCGCTATAGCAATCAGCCCCAGCATTTT,CASNGRYSNQPQHF
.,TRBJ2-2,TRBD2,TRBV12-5,TGTGCTAGTGCCTTACTAGCGGGAAACGGGGAGCTGTTTTTT,CASALLAGNGELFF
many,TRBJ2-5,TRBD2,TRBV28,TGTGCCAGCAGTTCCAACAGGGTGTTCGGGACTAGCGGGAGAGAGACCCAGTACTTC,CASSSNRVFGTSGRETQYF
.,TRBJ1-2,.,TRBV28,TGTGCCAGCAGGGGCACCGTTTATGGCTACACCTTC,CASRGTVYGYTF
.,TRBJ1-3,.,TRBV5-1,TGCGCCAGCAGCTTGGCCGGACGGGGCTCTGGAAACACCATATATTTT,CASSLAGRGSGNTIYF
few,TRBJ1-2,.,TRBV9,TGTGCCAGCAGCGTAGAGGCAGGTCCCTATGGCTACACCTTC,CASSVEAGPYGYTF
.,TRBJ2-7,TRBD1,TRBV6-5,TGTGCCAGCAGTTATCCGGGACAGGGGAGGCACGAGCAGTACTTC,CASSYPGQGRHEQYF
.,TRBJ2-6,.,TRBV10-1,TGCGCCAGCAGTGACCCGGTCGTTGGGGCCAACGTCCTGACTTTC,CASSDPVVGANVLTF
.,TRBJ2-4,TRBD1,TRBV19,TGTGCCAGTAGTGTGACAGGGGCGAGCATTCAGTACTTC,CASSVTGASIQYF
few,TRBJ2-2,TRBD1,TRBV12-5,TGTGCTAGTGGTTTGGGCCAGGGGGCCGGGGAGCTGTTTTTT,CASGLGQGAGELFF
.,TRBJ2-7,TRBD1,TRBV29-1,TGCAGCGGCGGACAGGGGGGCTACGAGCAGTACTTC,CSGGQGGYEQYF
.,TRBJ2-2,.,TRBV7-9,TGTGCCAGCAGCCTTCGGTGGGCGGCCGGGGAGCTGTTTTTT,CASSLRWAAGELFF
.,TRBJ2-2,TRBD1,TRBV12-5,TGTGCTAGTGGTGATCTGGACAGGGGGTATACCGGGGAGCTGTTTTTT,CASGDLDRGYTGELFF
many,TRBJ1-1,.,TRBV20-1,TGCAGTGCTACCGGGGGCGCCACTGAAGCTTTCTTT,CSATGGATEAFF
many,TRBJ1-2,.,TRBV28,TGTGCCAGTCTTCAGGACAGCGGCTATGGCTACACCTTC,CASLQDSGYGYTF
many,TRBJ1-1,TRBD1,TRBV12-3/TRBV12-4,TGTGCCAGCAGCCTGGGACAGGGGGTGAACACTGAAGCTTTCTTT,CASSLGQGVNTEAFF
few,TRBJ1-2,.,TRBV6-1,TGTGCCAGCAGCTCCGACGGGACACCCCTGACCAGAACCTCGGGCTACACCTTC,CASSSDGTPLTRTSGYTF
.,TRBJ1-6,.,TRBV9,TGTGCCAGCAGCGCCGAACTAGGATCACCCCTCCACTTT,CASSAELGSPLHF
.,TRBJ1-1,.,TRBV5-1,TGCGCCAGCAGCTTGCGGCCCGTCCGGGACGTAATGAACACTGAAGCTTTCTTT,CASSLRPVRDVMNTEAFF
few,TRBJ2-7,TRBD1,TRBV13,TGTGCCAGCAGCACCTCAGGGGGCGCCGAGCAGTACTTC,CASSTSGGAEQYF
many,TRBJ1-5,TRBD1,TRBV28,TGTGCCACGGGACAGGGGTGGTCAGAGCCCCAGCATTTT,CATGQGWSEPQHF
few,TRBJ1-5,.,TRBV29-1,TGCAGCGTTCAAGTCACGGATGGCAATCAGCCCCAGCATTTT,CSVQVTDGNQPQHF
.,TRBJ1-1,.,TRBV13,TGTGCCAGCAGCCCTCAGACCGGAGCTGAAGCTTTCTTT,CASSPQTGAEAFF
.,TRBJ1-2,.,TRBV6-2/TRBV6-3,TGTGCCAGCAAGAGTATTATTAGCTATGGCTACACCTTC,CASKSIISYGYTF
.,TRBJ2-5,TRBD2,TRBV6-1,TGTGCCAGCAGACTACTAGCGGGAAGGGAGACCCAGTACTTC,CASRLLAGRETQYF
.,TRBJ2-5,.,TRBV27,TGTGCCAGTGGGCCGGGGAAGACCCAGTACTTC,CASGPGKTQYF
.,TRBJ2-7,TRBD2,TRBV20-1,TGCAGTGCCCCCGGGAGGGAAGGCTACGAGCAGTACTTC,CSAPGREGYEQYF
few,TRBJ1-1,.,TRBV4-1,TGCGCCAGCAGTCGCGCAGGGATGGACACTGAAGCTTTCTTT,CASSRAGMDTEAFF
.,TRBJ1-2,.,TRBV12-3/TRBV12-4,TGTGCCAGCAAGAAATTCACGGGACCGGTCCTTAACTATGGCTACACCTTC,CASKKFTGPVLNYGYTF
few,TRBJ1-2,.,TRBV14,TGTGCCAGCAGCCAACACAGGGACCGCGGTGGCTACACCTTC,CASSQHRDRGGYTF
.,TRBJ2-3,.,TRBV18,TGTGCCAGCTCACCGAAGGCTAGCGGCACAGATACGCAGTATTTT,CASSPKASGTDTQYF
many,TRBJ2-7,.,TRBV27,TGTGCCAGCAGTTTAAGTTGGACGCCGAGCTACGAGCAGTACTTC,CASSLSWTPSYEQYF
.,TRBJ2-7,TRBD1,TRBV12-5,TGTGCTAGTGGTTCGGGGGGGACAGGGGGTTCCTACGAGCAGTACTTC,CASGSGGTGGSYEQYF
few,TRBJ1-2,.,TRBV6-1,TGTGCCAGCAGAAATCAGGGGTATGGCTACACCTTC,CASRNQGYGYTF